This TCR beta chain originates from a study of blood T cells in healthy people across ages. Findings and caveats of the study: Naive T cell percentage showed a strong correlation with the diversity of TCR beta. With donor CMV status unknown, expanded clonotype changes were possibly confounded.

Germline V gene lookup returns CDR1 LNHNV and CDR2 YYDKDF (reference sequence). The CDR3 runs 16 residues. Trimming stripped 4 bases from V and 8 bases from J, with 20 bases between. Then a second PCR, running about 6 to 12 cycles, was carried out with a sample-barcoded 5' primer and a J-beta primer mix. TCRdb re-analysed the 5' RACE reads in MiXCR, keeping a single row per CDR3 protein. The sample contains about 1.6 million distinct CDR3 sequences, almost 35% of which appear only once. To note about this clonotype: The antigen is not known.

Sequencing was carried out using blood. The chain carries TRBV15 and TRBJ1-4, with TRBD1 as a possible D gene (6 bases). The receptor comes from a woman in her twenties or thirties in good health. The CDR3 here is CATSTSSGTQKEKLFF. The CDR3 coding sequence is TGTGCCACCAGCACTTCCTCCGGGACACAGAAGGAAAAACTGTTTTTT.